This TCR beta chain was captured by sequencing in a study of Graves' ophthalmopathy and Graves' hyperthyroidism. Overall study: No treatment had been given when peripheral blood was collected at initial diagnosis. Findings and limits, study-wide: Blood repertoires reportedly contained most expanded thyroid clonotypes above 0.001 frequency.

V lost 4 bases and J lost 1, with 8 bases in between. Germline CDR1 reads SGHRS; CDR2 reads YFSETQ. The CDR3 has 14 residues. This clonotype has at least ten counts. Its antigen is as yet unknown. Beta-chain TCR CDR3 regions were amplified from RNA transcripts. HTBI primers were employed in first-round RT-PCR, then a second-round multiplex PCR followed. TCRdb processed the multiplex PCR reads anew with MiXCR; each CDR3 protein has one entry. The data contain 500,000 to 800,000 distinct CDR3 sequences, over 40% of them seen just once; the ten biggest clones take up around 3.3%. The clonotype comes from an adult man with Graves' ophthalmopathy. The sequenced sample was peripheral blood. The rearrangement joins TRBV5-1 to TRBJ2-2; a possible D gene is TRBD1 (5 bases). The CDR3: CASSTTVNTGELFF. CDR3 bases: TGCGCCAGCAGCACGACAGTGAACACCGGGGAGCTGTTTTTT.